This entry lists 27 T cell receptor beta chains sequenced from one sample in a study of T cell responses to AZD1222 COVID-19 vaccine. Repertoires were generated with immunoSEQ multiplex PCR, while TCRdb's copy carries only in-frame clones and drops some. Counted here are 140,000 to 150,000 clones, around 94% occurring once; the ten biggest clones make up approximately 12%. The sample consisted of peripheral blood, taken after recovery from COVID-19. Receptors originate from an adult who had recovered from COVID-19.

The rearrangement joins TRBV5-1 to TRBJ1-5; D not certain. V lost 1 base to trimming and J lost 0 bases, with 8 bases between them. CDR3 size: 15 residues. The germline gives CDR1 SGHRS, CDR2 YFSETQ. The CDR3 spells CASSLHPNSNQPQHF. The CDR3 coding sequence is TGCGCCAGCAGCTTGCACCCAAATAGCAATCAGCCCCAGCATTTT.

This CDR3 is CASSNYLTGFTYEQYF. DNA for the CDR3: TGCGCCAGCAGTAACTACCTGACAGGATTCACCTACGAGCAGTACTTC. This chain links TRBV10-1 with TRBJ2-7, with D possibly TRBD1 on 6 matching bases. In germline, CDR1 is WNHNN, CDR2 SYGVQD (reference sequence). V lost 5 bases to trimming and J lost 2 bases, with 19 bases between them. The CDR3 loop spans 16 amino acids.

The chain carries TRBV6-5 and TRBJ2-7, with 7 bases that match TRBD2. This CDR3 spans 15 amino acids. The V and J ends lost 6 bases and 6 bases, in that order; junction bases with no gene match: 14. Germline V gene sequence: CDR1 MNHEY, CDR2 SVGAGI. The CDR3 nucleotides read TGTGCCAGCAGACAACGGTGGCGGGAGCAGGGCGAGCAGTACTTC. It translates to CASRQRWREQGEQYF.

The J gene is TRBJ1-2, the V gene TRBV30; D not certain. The CDR3 is 12 residues long. CDR1 is GTSNPN, CDR2 SVGIG, per germline (reference sequence). Trimming pared 2 bases from V and 2 bases from J, leaving 6 bases between. The CDR3 bases are TGTGCCTGGAGTAAAGAGAACTATGGCTACACCTTC. This codes for CAWSKENYGYTF.

The chain joins TRBV28 to TRBJ1-5; D is possibly TRBD1 (5 bases). The CDR3 runs to 17 residues. V shed 0 bases and J shed 2 bases, with 14 bases lying between them. The germline V gene encodes CDR1 MDHEN and CDR2 SYDVKM. The CDR3 sequence is CASSLWGWGAGNQPQHF. The CDR3 DNA reads as TGTGCCAGCAGTTTATGGGGTTGGGGCGCTGGCAATCAGCCCCAGCATTTT.

The rearrangement links TRBV29-1 to TRBJ2-2; D remains unclear. Germline values: CDR1 SQVTM, CDR2 ANQGSEA. The V gene lost 3 bases and the J gene lost 5 bases, with 7 bases spanning the gap. There are 12 residues in the CDR3. The DNA of the CDR3 is TGCAGCGTTGATGGCCGAACCGGGGAGCTGTTTTTT. Residues: CSVDGRTGELFF.

The chain joins TRBV28 to TRBJ1-1; D perhaps matches TRBD1 (6 bases). This CDR3 region has 15 residues. With 8 bases removed from V and 4 bases from J, the gap between germline ends came to 20 bases. Looked up from germline, CDR1 is MDHEN and CDR2 is SYDVKM. CDR3 coding DNA: TGTGCCAGCTTTGGTGGGGGCGCCGGTCGCACTGAAGCTTTCTTT. Translating it yields CASFGGGAGRTEAFF. The variable domain in full, completed from reference TRBV28 and TRBJ1-1, reads DVKVTQSSRYLVKRTGEKVFLECVQDMDHENMFWYRQDPGLGLRLIYFSYDVKMKEKGDIPEGYSVSREKKERFSLILESASTNQTSMYLCASFGGGAGRTEAFFGQGTRLTVV.

The chain uses TRBV2 and TRBJ2-1; 15 bases match TRBD2. V lost 6 bases and J lost 6; bases outside the gene matches: 6. There are 16 residues in the CDR3. Looked up from germline, CDR1 is SNHLY and CDR2 is FYNNEI. CDR3 amino acids: CASSGLAGGPGNEQFF. CDR3 nucleotide sequence: TGTGCCAGCAGCGGACTAGCGGGAGGGCCGGGCAATGAGCAGTTCTTC. Supplemented by reference TRBV2 and TRBJ2-1, the full variable domain reads EPEVTQTPSHQVTQMGQEVILRCVPISNHLYFYWYRQILGQKVEFLVSFYNNEISEKSEIFDDQFSVERPDGSNFTLKIRSTKLEDSAMYFCASSGLAGGPGNEQFFGPGTRLTVL.

J is TRBJ2-7 and V is TRBV28; D is unresolved. CDR3 size: 13 residues. Germline CDR1 is MDHEN and CDR2 is SYDVKM. Trimming took 5 bases from V and 3 from J, leaving 11 bases between them. CDR3 protein: CASSPGRGYEQYF. The CDR3 coding sequence is TGTGCCAGCAGTCCCGGTCGCGGCTACGAGCAGTACTTC.

The chain has TRBV6-5 and TRBJ2-7, with 10 bases aligning to TRBD2. CDR1 is MNHEY and CDR2 is SVGAGI in the germline V gene. J gave up 2 bases and V 2 bases, and 3 bases lay outside the gene matches. CDR3 size: 15 residues. This CDR3 is CASSYLAGEAYEQYF. CDR3 DNA: TGTGCCAGCAGTTACCTAGCGGGAGAGGCCTACGAGCAGTACTTC.

The chain is built from TRBV25-1 and TRBJ1-1; D remains ambiguous. The CDR3 runs 13 residues. V lost 1 base, J lost 0 bases, and 3 bases lay in between. CDR1 is MGHDK, CDR2 SYGVNS, per germline. The CDR3, as DNA: TGTGCCAGCAGTGAATGGGTGAACACTGAAGCTTTCTTT. This gives the protein CASSEWVNTEAFF.

This sequence joins TRBV7-9 and TRBJ1-3; D is unclear. Germline V gene lookup returns CDR1 SEHNR and CDR2 FQNEAQ (reference sequence). CDR3 length: 12 amino acids. V was trimmed by 5 bases and J by 3 bases, leaving 5 bases between them. CDR3 DNA: TGTGCCAGCAGCACACTTGGAAACACCATATATTTT. Translation: CASSTLGNTIYF.

The chain uses TRBV5-8 and TRBJ1-6; the D is unclear. This CDR3 region has 16 residues. CDR1 SGHTS and CDR2 YDEGEE come from the germline V gene. V lost 0 bases, J lost 7 bases, and 14 bases lay in between. In DNA form, the CDR3 reads TGTGCCAGCAGCTTGGAGGTTGGGCGAGGCAATTCACCCCTCCACTTT. Its protein is CASSLEVGRGNSPLHF.

In this sample, this clone turned up once. V gene TRBV6-5 combines with J gene TRBJ1-1; D unclear. This CDR3 is built from 13 residues. CDR1 and CDR2 from the germline V gene are MNHEY and SVGAGI. The V gene lost 6 bases and the J gene lost 4 bases, with 12 bases spanning the gap. This chain's CDR3 is CASSLGDATEAFF. In nucleotides, the CDR3 is TGTGCCAGCAGCCTTGGGGATGCCACTGAAGCTTTCTTT.

This clone came up a few times. This chain uses TRBV2 with TRBJ1-1, with a tentative D call TRBD1 (6 bases). The CDR3 contains 15 residues. V was trimmed by 5 bases and J by 1 base, leaving 14 bases between them. Per germline, CDR1 SNHLY and CDR2 FYNNEI. For the CDR3, the DNA is TGTGCCAGCAGTTTCCGTCAGGGGAAGAACACTGAAGCTTTCTTT. As protein: CASSFRQGKNTEAFF.

V gene TRBV4-1 combines with J gene TRBJ1-1, with a possible D match to TRBD1 (5 bases). V was clipped by 0 bases and J by 4 bases, with 9 bases between them. Looked up from germline, CDR1 is MGHRA and CDR2 is YSYEKL. There are 14 residues in the CDR3. The CDR3 DNA reads TGCGCCAGCAGCCAAGACAGGGTGACCACTGAAGCTTTCTTT. Its protein product is CASSQDRVTTEAFF.

The rearrangement joins TRBV7-9 to TRBJ2-3; maybe TRBD1 (6 bases). Between the trimmed V and J ends, which lost 3 bases and 3 bases, there was a span of 13 bases. There are 15 residues in the CDR3. CDR1 is SEHNR, CDR2 FQNEAQ, per germline (reference sequence). DNA of the CDR3: TGTGCCAGCAGCTTCGCCACCGGGACAACAGATACGCAGTATTTT. Encoded protein: CASSFATGTTDTQYF.

The rearrangement joins TRBV3-1 (or the pseudogene TRBV3-2) to TRBJ1-5, with D perhaps TRBD1 (5 bases). This CDR3 region has 15 residues. V shed 1 base and J shed 2 bases, with 9 bases lying between them. From germline, CDR1 is LGHDT and CDR2 YNNKEL (reference sequence). CDR3 coding DNA: TGTGCCAGCAGCCAAGGCAGGGATGGCAATCAGCCCCAGCATTTT. It encodes CASSQGRDGNQPQHF.

The V and J genes are TRBV28 and TRBJ1-5, with D hard to call. The CDR3 covers 15 residues. The ends were cut back, 7 bases at V and 4 bases at J, with 17 bases in the middle. Germline V gives CDR1 MDHEN, CDR2 SYDVKM. The CDR3 region is CASTIPGRINQPQHF. The CDR3 nucleotides read TGTGCCAGCACCATACCAGGACGGATAAATCAGCCCCAGCATTTT.

The rearrangement joins TRBV2 to TRBJ2-4; 13 bases are shared with TRBD2. Trimming took 6 bases from V and 4 from J; bases not matched to a gene: 3. This CDR3 is 15 amino acids long. Germline V gives CDR1 SNHLY, CDR2 FYNNEI. The CDR3 loop is CASRGTSGMKNIQYF. For the CDR3, the DNA is TGTGCCAGCAGGGGGACTAGCGGGATGAAAAACATTCAGTACTTC. The complete variable domain, with remaining parts taken from reference TRBV2 and TRBJ2-4, reads EPEVTQTPSHQVTQMGQEVILRCVPISNHLYFYWYRQILGQKVEFLVSFYNNEISEKSEIFDDQFSVERPDGSNFTLKIRSTKLEDSAMYFCASRGTSGMKNIQYFGAGTRLSVL.

The chain is built from TRBV28 and TRBJ2-7, with 13 nucleotides matching TRBD2. This CDR3 has 17 residues. Unmatched junction bases numbered 8, after V lost 3 bases and J lost 3 bases. CDR1 and CDR2 (germline): MDHEN, SYDVKM. This CDR3 is CASSFWTSGSPHYEQYF. The CDR3, as DNA: TGTGCCAGCAGTTTTTGGACTAGCGGGAGCCCGCACTACGAGCAGTACTTC.

The chain couples TRBV6-2 or TRBV6-3 to TRBJ2-5, with TRBD2 identical over 7 bases. From germline, CDR1 is MNHEY and CDR2 SVGEGT. This CDR3 is 18 amino acids long. Unmatched junction bases numbered 11, after V lost 0 bases and J lost 1 base. The CDR3 coding sequence is TGTGCCAGCAGTTACTCTATTAAGTTCAGGGAGGGCCAAGAGACCCAGTACTTC. Its protein product is CASSYSIKFREGQETQYF.

This clone has only one observation. The chain employs TRBV7-4 and TRBJ2-1, with 7 bases identical to TRBD2. The germline gives CDR1 SGHVT, CDR2 SQSDAQ. The length of the CDR3 is 17 residues. V shed 5 bases, J shed 2 bases, and the junction held 12 bases outside the gene matches. The CDR3 spells CASSLTLSGVTYNEQFF. In DNA form, the CDR3 reads TGTGCCAGCAGCCTAACCCTGAGCGGGGTTACCTACAATGAGCAGTTCTTC.

This chain uses TRBV19 with TRBJ2-7; TRBD2 agrees at 9 bases. The CDR3 extends over 18 amino acids. From germline, CDR1 is LNHDA and CDR2 SQIVND (reference sequence). Germline trimming cut 3 bases from V and 2 bases from J; bases unmatched to any gene: 14. The CDR3 bases are TGTGCCAGTAGTATTCGGGGCCCACTAGCGGGTATTACCTACGAGCAGTACTTC. Protein: CASSIRGPLAGITYEQYF.

This chain connects TRBV2 to TRBJ2-2, with D possibly being TRBD2 (5 bases). The germline CDR1 and CDR2 sequences are SNHLY and FYNNEI. V lost 8 bases, J lost 3 bases, and 19 bases lay in between. The CDR3 sequence is 16 residues long. This chain's CDR3 is CASSDAAGMDTGELFF. Here the CDR3 DNA reads TGTGCCAGCTCAGACGCCGCCGGGATGGACACCGGGGAGCTGTTTTTT. Together with reference TRBV2 and TRBJ2-2, the CDR3 gives the full variable domain: EPEVTQTPSHQVTQMGQEVILRCVPISNHLYFYWYRQILGQKVEFLVSFYNNEISEKSEIFDDQFSVERPDGSNFTLKIRSTKLEDSAMYFCASSDAAGMDTGELFFGEGSRLTVL.

V gene TRBV19 combines with J gene TRBJ2-1, with 9 positions matching TRBD2. The CDR3 has 15 amino acids. After removal of 1 base from V and 5 bases from J, the junction contained 3 bases not matched to a gene. The germline gives CDR1 LNHDA, CDR2 SQIVND (reference sequence). The CDR3 region has the DNA TGTGCCAGTAGTATAGTGGGACTAGCCCACAATGAGCAGTTCTTC. This encodes CASSIVGLAHNEQFF. The full variable domain, in which reference TRBV19 and TRBJ2-1 provide the parts outside the CDR3, is DGGITQSPKYLFRKEGQNVTLSCEQNLNHDAMYWYRQDPGQGLRLIYYSQIVNDFQKGDIAEGYSVSREKKESFPLTVTSAQKNPTAFYLCASSIVGLAHNEQFFGPGTRLTVL.

The gene calls are TRBV24-1 and TRBJ1-2; a weak D match, TRBD1 (5 bases). Between the trimmed V and J ends, which lost 3 bases and 0 bases, there was a span of 7 bases. The CDR3 is 14 residues long. CDR1 and CDR2 (germline): KGHDR, SFDVKD. The CDR3 loop is CATSDGAANYGYTF. The CDR3 region has the DNA TGTGCCACCAGTGATGGGGCAGCTAACTATGGCTACACCTTC.